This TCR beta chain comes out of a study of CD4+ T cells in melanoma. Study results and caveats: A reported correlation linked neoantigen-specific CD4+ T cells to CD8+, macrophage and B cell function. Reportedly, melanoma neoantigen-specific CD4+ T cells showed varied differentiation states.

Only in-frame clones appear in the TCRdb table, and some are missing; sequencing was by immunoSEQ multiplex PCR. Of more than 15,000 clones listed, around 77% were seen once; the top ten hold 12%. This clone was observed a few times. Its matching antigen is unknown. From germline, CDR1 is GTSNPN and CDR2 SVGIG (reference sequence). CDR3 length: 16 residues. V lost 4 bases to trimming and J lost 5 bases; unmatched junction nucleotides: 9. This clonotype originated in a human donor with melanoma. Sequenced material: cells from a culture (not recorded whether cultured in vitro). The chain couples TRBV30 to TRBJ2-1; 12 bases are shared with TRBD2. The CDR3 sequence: CAWNLAGGPVNNEQFF. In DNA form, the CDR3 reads TGTGCCTGGAACCTAGCGGGGGGGCCCGTCAACAATGAGCAGTTCTTC.